This TCR beta chain was profiled in a study of T cells in tuberculosis. Study overall: The T cells targeted glucose monomycolate, a mycobacterial lipid, via CD1B. A South African cohort included IGRA-negative adolescents, latently infected IGRA-positive adolescents and adults with active tuberculosis.

The sample holds a few counts of this clone. What it recognizes is unknown. Broader study findings: Active tuberculosis cases were adults; controls were adolescents. The TCR-beta difference was not significant; alpha differences partly reflected length.

Per the germline V gene, CDR1 is SGHTA and CDR2 is FQGNSA. This CDR3 comprises 11 residues. V shed 7 bases and J shed 9 bases, with 10 bases lying between them. The protocol was immunoSEQ multiplex PCR, while the TCRdb copy is restricted to in-frame clones and leaves out a portion. The repertoire consists of 30,000 to 35,000 clones, with just over 90% occurring once and the leading ten covering 2% to 2.5%. The TCR was taken from a donor aged 10-29 years with latent tuberculosis or without tuberculosis infection. This chain joins TRBV7-2 and TRBJ2-1, with a weak D call TRBD1 (5 bases). The sample consisted of PBMCs. CDR3 sequence: CASTPGLEQFF. CDR3 coding DNA: TGTGCCAGCACCCCAGGGCTTGAGCAGTTCTTC.